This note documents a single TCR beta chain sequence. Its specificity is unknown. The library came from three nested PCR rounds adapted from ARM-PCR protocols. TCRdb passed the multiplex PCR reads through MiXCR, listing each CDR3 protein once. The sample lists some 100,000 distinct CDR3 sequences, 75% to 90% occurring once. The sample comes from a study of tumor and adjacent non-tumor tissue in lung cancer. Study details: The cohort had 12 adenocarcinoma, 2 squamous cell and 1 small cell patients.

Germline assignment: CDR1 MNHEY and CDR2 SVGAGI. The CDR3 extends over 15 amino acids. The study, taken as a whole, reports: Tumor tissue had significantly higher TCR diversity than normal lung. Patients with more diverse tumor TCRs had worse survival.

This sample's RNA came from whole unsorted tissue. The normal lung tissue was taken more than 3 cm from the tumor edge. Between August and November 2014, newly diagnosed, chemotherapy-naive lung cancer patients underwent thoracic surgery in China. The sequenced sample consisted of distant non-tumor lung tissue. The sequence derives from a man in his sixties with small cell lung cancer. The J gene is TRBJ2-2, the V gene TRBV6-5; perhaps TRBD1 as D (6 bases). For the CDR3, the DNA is TGTACCAACAGTTATGGCAGGGGACGTGTCGGGGAGCTGTTTTTT. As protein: CTNSYGRGRVGELFF.